The clone carrying this T cell receptor beta chain showed up many times. Sequencing was performed with immunoSEQ multiplex PCR; in TCRdb, only in-frame clones are kept and a portion is missing. The sample shows approximately 12,000 clones, none of them appearing just once. A marrow graft followed busulfan-fludarabine conditioning, with cyclophosphamide on days +3 and +4. The germline CDR1 and CDR2 sequences are MNHEY and SVGAGI. V was trimmed by 2 bases and J by 4 bases, leaving 5 bases between them. This CDR3 is 13 amino acids long. This sample stems from a study of T cells after posttransplantation cyclophosphamide.

This sequence originates from a female patient in her forties who received an allogeneic stem cell transplant from a related donor, was CMV-positive, and had acute GVHD only. Some of these T cells may belong to the graft donor. This chain links TRBV6-5 with TRBJ2-2, with D unclear. This material consisted of PBMCs, taken after allogeneic stem cell transplant with posttransplant cyclophosphamide. The CDR3 DNA reads TGTGCCAGCAGTTACCAATTCACCGGGGAGCTGTTTTTT. Amino acid sequence: CASSYQFTGELFF.